Below, one TCR beta chain is given with its context. The antigen is unknown. Germline V gives CDR1 SGDLS, CDR2 YYNGEE. This CDR3 is built from 17 residues. V lost 4 bases to trimming and J lost 5 bases; unmatched junction nucleotides: 17. The sample comes from a study of OX40 agonist ivuxolimab in advanced cancers. Study-wide background: Patients received ivuxolimab, an intravenous treatment, every 2 weeks at 0.01 to 10 mg/kg.

Method: immunoSEQ multiplex PCR; TCRdb's copy keeps in-frame clones and lacks some. The table records roughly 26,000 clones, 85% to 90% of them present only once. Study-wide findings and caveats: Averaging showed that CD8+ T cells had more expanded clones than CD4+ did.

This sequence was found in an adult with an advanced solid tumor such as melanoma, head and neck, liver or kidney cancer. The chain couples TRBV9 to TRBJ2-7; 8 bases agree with TRBD1. The sample was CD4+ or CD8+ T cells sorted from blood, taken in a trial of the OX40 agonist ivuxolimab. CDR3 sequence (DNA): TGTGCCAGCAGCTCCCCGATTGGGACAGGCCCTCCCCACGAGCAGTACTTC. Amino acid sequence: CASSSPIGTGPPHEQYF.